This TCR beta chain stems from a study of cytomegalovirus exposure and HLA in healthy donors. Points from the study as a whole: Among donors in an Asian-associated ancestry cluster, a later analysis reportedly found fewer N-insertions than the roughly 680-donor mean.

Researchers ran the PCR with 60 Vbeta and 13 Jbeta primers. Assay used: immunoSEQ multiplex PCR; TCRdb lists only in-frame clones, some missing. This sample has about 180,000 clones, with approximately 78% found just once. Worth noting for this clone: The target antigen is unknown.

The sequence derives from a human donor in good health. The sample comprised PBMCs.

CDR3 bases: TGTGCCAGCAGCTTAGAGAACATTCAGTACTTC. This sequence encodes CASSLENIQYF. V gene TRBV5-6 combines with J gene TRBJ2-4, with D hard to call. V lost 2 bases and J 7 bases, leaving 4 bases between the germline ends. CDR1 is SGHDT, CDR2 YYEEEE, per germline. There are 11 residues in the CDR3.